Each of the 28 T cell receptor beta chains below was sequenced from the same sample in a study of blood T cell repertoires in COVID-19 (dated by TCRdb to between 2020 and 2021). The receptor library was made with the immunoSEQ multiplex PCR assay. TCRdb retrieved this table from immuneACCESS and kept in-frame rearrangements only. Not all clones are present; in checked studies, unresolved V genes account for under half, and no reason is known for the remainder. For this sample there are about 71,000 clones; around 87% appear just once. The ten largest account for more than 2.5% of the sample. What was sequenced was peripheral blood. The receptors were sampled from a man aged 50 to 60 with acute or convalescent COVID-19.

The chain uses TRBV24-1 and TRBJ1-5, with a possible D match to TRBD1 (6 bases). Germline CDR1 and CDR2: KGHDR and SFDVKD. The ends were cut back, 5 bases at V and 6 bases at J, with 13 bases in the middle. The CDR3 totals 14 residues. The CDR3 is CATSASGVFQPQHF. Written as DNA, the CDR3 is TGTGCCACCAGTGCGTCAGGGGTCTTTCAGCCCCAGCATTTT.

This chain connects TRBV19 to TRBJ1-3; 8 nucleotides line up with TRBD1. From germline, CDR1 is LNHDA and CDR2 SQIVND (reference sequence). V was pared by 4 bases and J by 2 bases, with 4 bases of the junction left unmatched. The CDR3 extends over 15 amino acids. The chain's CDR3 is CASSRGRGPGNTIYF. The CDR3 coding sequence is TGTGCCAGTAGTAGGGGCAGGGGGCCTGGAAACACCATATATTTT.

Note on this clone: Its ends do not fully match the called genes, so a read error is possible. V gene TRBV13 combines with J gene TRBJ2-5, with 13 bases matching TRBD2. There are 16 residues in the CDR3. Germline lookup yields CDR1 PRHDT and CDR2 FYEKMQ (reference sequence). The CDR3 DNA sequence: TGTGCCAGCAGCATAGGACTAGCGGGAGTTAGTGAGACCCAGTACTTC. Amino acids: CASSIGLAGVSETQYF.

The chain uses TRBV6-5 and TRBJ2-7; D might be TRBD1 (5 bases). Trimming took 6 bases from V and 4 from J, leaving 16 bases between them. CDR3 length: 14 residues. Germline CDR1 reads MNHEY; CDR2 reads SVGAGI. CDR3 sequence reads: CASSLYGQAYEQYF. For the CDR3, the DNA is TGTGCCAGCAGCCTATACGGACAAGCTTACGAGCAGTACTTC.

The CDR3 spells CASNPTGGGADYTF. The CDR3 nucleotides read TGTGCCAGCAATCCGACAGGGGGTGGAGCTGACTACACCTTC. The gene calls are TRBV2 and TRBJ1-2; 9 bases match TRBD1. From germline, CDR1 is SNHLY and CDR2 FYNNEI. The V segment lost 7 bases and the J segment 10 bases; nucleotides outside the gene matches: 13. CDR3 length: 14 amino acids.

This chain's CDR3 is CASSQDEFGALNTEAFF. The CDR3 DNA follows: TGTGCCAGCAGCCAAGATGAATTTGGGGCTTTGAACACTGAAGCTTTCTTT. The chain has TRBV3-1 (or the pseudogene TRBV3-2) and TRBJ1-1, with D possibly matching TRBD1 (5 bases). The V end lost 0 bases, the J end lost 0 bases, and 14 bases lay between the germline ends. Germline V gives CDR1 LGHDT, CDR2 YNNKEL (reference sequence). The CDR3 length is 17 residues.

The rearrangement uses TRBV2 and TRBJ1-5, with 12 bases identical to TRBD1. The CDR3 totals 15 residues. Losses at the gene ends were 5 bases for V and 7 bases for J; bases not matched to a gene: 6. Germline V gene sequence: CDR1 SNHLY, CDR2 FYNNEI. For the CDR3, the DNA is TGTGCCAGCAGTCAGGGACAGGGGGCGAGGCAGCCCCAGCATTTT. The encoded protein is CASSQGQGARQPQHF.

The V and J genes are TRBV27 and TRBJ1-4; 8 positions agree with TRBD1. CDR3 size: 13 residues. The junction had 4 bases not matched to a gene; V was cut back by 6 bases and J by 7 bases. CDR1 and CDR2 (germline): MNHEY, SMNVEV (reference sequence). As DNA, the CDR3 is TGTGCCAGCAGCGACAGGGGAGGTGAAAAACTGTTTTTT. Protein sequence: CASSDRGGEKLFF.

This clone was counted between two and nine times. The chain couples TRBV6-6 to TRBJ1-4; 7 positions agree with TRBD1. CDR1 MNHNY and CDR2 SVGAGI come from the germline V gene (reference sequence). The length of the CDR3 is 15 residues. V dropped 4 bases and J dropped 6; count of bases not matched to a gene: 8. CDR3 region: CASSFPQGVDEKLFF. The DNA of the CDR3 is TGTGCCAGCAGTTTCCCTCAGGGGGTTGATGAAAAACTGTTTTTT.

Only one count was recorded for this clone. The V gene is TRBV11-2, the J gene TRBJ2-1, with TRBD1 matching 9 bases. The ends lost 3 bases at V and 8 bases at J; junction bases unmatched: 2. This CDR3 has 13 residues. Looked up from germline, CDR1 is SGHAT and CDR2 is FQNNGV. The CDR3 nucleotides are TGTGCCAGCAGCTTTCGGACAGGGGATGAGCAGTTCTTC. Translating gives CASSFRTGDEQFF. Together with reference TRBV11-2 and TRBJ2-1, the CDR3 gives the full variable domain: EAGVAQSPRYKIIEKRQSVAFWCNPISGHATLYWYQQILGQGPKLLIQFQNNGVVDDSQLPKDRFSAERLKGVDSTLKIQPAKLEDSAVYLCASSFRTGDEQFFGPGTRLTVL.

The CDR3 protein is CASSLAEGGYTF. CDR3 sequence (DNA): TGTGCCAGCAGCTTAGCAGAGGGAGGCTACACCTTC. The chain recombines TRBV7-9 with TRBJ1-2; D is unclear. This CDR3 comprises 12 residues. Germline V CDR1 and CDR2: SEHNR, FQNEAQ (reference sequence). Deletions cut 0 bases from V and 8 bases from J, with 7 bases between.

The CDR3 loop reads CASSATTSGYYEQYF. The CDR3 region has the DNA TGTGCCAGCAGCGCCACGACTAGCGGTTACTACGAGCAGTACTTC. This rearrangement joins TRBV7-2 to TRBJ2-7; 9 bases align to TRBD2. This CDR3 region has 15 residues. The V and J ends lost 5 bases and 3 bases, in that order; junction bases with no gene match: 8. CDR1 and CDR2 (germline): SGHTA, FQGNSA. The complete variable domain, with remaining parts taken from reference TRBV7-2 and TRBJ2-7, reads GAGVSQSPSNKVTEKGKDVELRCDPISGHTALYWYRQSLGQGLEFLIYFQGNSAPDKSGLPSDRFSAERTGGSVSTLTIQRTQQEDSAVYLCASSATTSGYYEQYFGPGTRLTVT.

This rearrangement joins TRBV19 to TRBJ2-1; 11 nucleotides agree with TRBD1. This CDR3 comprises 16 residues. Germline V CDR1 and CDR2: LNHDA, SQIVND (reference sequence). J gave up 1 base and V 9 bases, and 8 bases lay outside the gene matches. The DNA of the CDR3 is TGTGCCAGCGGAGGACAGGGGGCTAGGTCCTACAATGAGCAGTTCTTC. Encoded protein: CASGGQGARSYNEQFF.

This clone was picked up one time. The rearrangement joins TRBV11-2 to TRBJ2-3, with 8 nucleotides matching TRBD2. V gave up 6 bases and J gave up 5 bases; unmatched junction bases: 10. The CDR3 loop spans 15 amino acids. Germline CDR1 SGHAT, CDR2 FQNNGV. Here the CDR3 DNA reads TGTGCCAGCAGTGGAAGGGCGGGAGGTTTAGATACGCAGTATTTT. Translation: CASSGRAGGLDTQYF.

This chain links TRBV6-5 with TRBJ2-7; a possible D gene is TRBD2 (6 bases). The CDR3 length is 15 residues. V lost 5 bases to trimming and J lost 0 bases, with 14 bases between them. Germline CDR1 reads MNHEY; CDR2 reads SVGAGI. The CDR3 bases are TGTGCCAGCAGTACGACGGGGGTGCCCTCCTACGAGCAGTACGTC. Residues: CASSTTGVPSYEQYV.

The chain couples TRBV7-9 to TRBJ2-1; 9 bases align to TRBD2. Germline CDR1 reads SEHNR; CDR2 reads FQNEAQ (reference sequence). CDR3 length: 18 residues. V shed 2 bases, J shed 7 bases, and the junction held 15 bases outside the gene matches. In DNA form, the CDR3 reads TGTGCCAGCAGCTTACCTCCTCGCCTAGCGGGAAGTCGAAATGAGCAGTTCTTC. Translated, it gives CASSLPPRLAGSRNEQFF.

V usage is TRBV28 and J usage is TRBJ1-3; a possible D gene is TRBD1 (5 bases). V gave up 6 bases and J gave up 0 bases, with 9 bases separating them. The V gene's germline CDR1 is MDHEN and CDR2 SYDVKM. The CDR3 spans 14 residues. In DNA, the CDR3 is TGTGCCAGCAGGCAGGGTAGCTCTGGAAACACCATATATTTT. It is translated as CASRQGSSGNTIYF.

The chain is built from TRBV6-5 and TRBJ1-5; 7 nucleotides match TRBD1. Looked up from germline, CDR1 is MNHEY and CDR2 is SVGAGI. J gave up 0 bases and V 8 bases, and 4 bases lay outside the gene matches. The CDR3 covers 14 residues. CDR3 DNA: TGTGCCAGCGCGGGACAGTATAGCAATCAGCCCCAGCATTTT. Its protein is CASAGQYSNQPQHF.

The genes are TRBV11-1 and TRBJ2-5; 9 bases are a match to TRBD1. Germline values: CDR1 SGHAT, CDR2 FQDESV (reference sequence). V lost 4 bases to trimming and J lost 4 bases; unmatched junction nucleotides: 1. This CDR3 contains 13 residues. The CDR3: CASSSTGGETQYF. The CDR3 nucleotides read TGTGCCAGCAGCTCGACAGGGGGAGAGACCCAGTACTTC.

The genes are TRBV5-1 and TRBJ2-7; 7 positions agree with TRBD2. V gave up 2 bases and J gave up 6 bases; unmatched junction bases: 8. Germline assignment: CDR1 SGHRS and CDR2 YFSETQ. This CDR3 region has 14 residues. The CDR3, as DNA: TGCGCCAGCAGCTTCAGGTGGGAGGGCTCCGAGCAGTACTTC. It is translated as CASSFRWEGSEQYF.

The chain is built from TRBV4-3 and TRBJ1-2, with 7 bases aligning to TRBD1. V dropped 4 bases and J dropped 7; count of bases not matched to a gene: 6. This CDR3 contains 13 residues. Germline CDR1 LGHNA, CDR2 YSLEER. Here the CDR3 DNA reads TGCGCCAGCAGCCGAAATCGACAGGGTGGCTACACCTTC. It codes for CASSRNRQGGYTF.

The chain is built from TRBV3-1 (or the pseudogene TRBV3-2) and TRBJ2-7, with TRBD1 matching over 7 bases. The CDR3 length is 14 residues. V shed 2 bases, J shed 6 bases, and the junction held 7 bases outside the gene matches. The germline CDR1 and CDR2 sequences are LGHDT and YNNKEL (reference sequence). Here the CDR3 reads CASSQRGQLGEQYF. The CDR3 DNA reads TGTGCCAGCAGCCAACGGGGACAGCTGGGCGAGCAGTACTTC.

The genes are TRBV3-1 (or the pseudogene TRBV3-2) and TRBJ1-2; tentatively, D is TRBD1 (5 bases). Germline values: CDR1 LGHDT, CDR2 YNNKEL (reference sequence). CDR3 length: 17 amino acids. Trimming removed 0 bases at V and 6 bases at J, with 20 bases between. The CDR3 DNA reads TGTGCCAGCAGCCAAGATTCCGTGGGGGGAGCTTTCCATGGCTACACCTTC. Its translation: CASSQDSVGGAFHGYTF.

The CDR3 nucleotides are TGTGCCAGCTCACGTACAGGGGGCTTTGAAGCTTTCTTT. It codes for CASSRTGGFEAFF. The chain combines TRBV18 with TRBJ1-1, with 9 bases that match TRBD1. The ends lost 4 bases at V and 7 bases at J; junction bases unmatched: 4. Looked up from germline, CDR1 is KGHSH and CDR2 is LQKENI. The CDR3 loop spans 13 amino acids.

This chain uses TRBV7-8 with TRBJ1-2, with 8 positions matching TRBD1. This CDR3 has 14 amino acids. Germline assignment: CDR1 SGHVS and CDR2 FQNEAQ. V was pared by 1 base and J by 6 bases, with 4 bases of the junction left unmatched. DNA of the CDR3: TGTGCCAGCAGCTTAGGGACAGGGATTGATGGCTACACCTTC. Its translation: CASSLGTGIDGYTF. Full variable domain (rest looked up from reference TRBV7-8 and TRBJ1-2): GAGVSQSPRYKVAKRGQDVALRCDPISGHVSLFWYQQALGQGPEFLTYFQNEAQLDKSGLPSDRFFAERPEGSVSTLKIQRTQQEDSAVYLCASSLGTGIDGYTFGSGTRLTVV.

This chain connects TRBV19 to TRBJ2-6, with D possibly being TRBD2 (6 bases). The CDR3 has 15 amino acids. Germline V gives CDR1 LNHDA, CDR2 SQIVND (reference sequence). V was pared by 5 bases and J by 1 base, with 9 bases between. The CDR3 region is CASSGRLSGANVLTF. As DNA, the CDR3 is TGTGCCAGTAGTGGGAGGTTGTCTGGGGCCAACGTCCTGACTTTC.

The V gene is TRBV6-5, the J gene TRBJ2-1, with D perhaps TRBD2 (5 bases). V gave up 2 bases and J gave up 15 bases, with 17 bases separating them. CDR3 size: 13 residues. CDR1 is MNHEY, CDR2 SVGAGI, per germline. Here the CDR3 DNA reads TGTGCCAGCAGTTACGCGAGGGCTGGGGTGTCGTTCTTC. The encoded protein is CASSYARAGVSFF.

The chain couples TRBV28 to TRBJ1-5; 9 bases are a match to TRBD1. The CDR3 has 15 residues. Losses at the gene ends were 2 bases for V and 5 bases for J; bases not matched to a gene: 4. The germline V gene has CDR1 MDHEN and CDR2 SYDVKM. CDR3 sequence: CASSLQTGGHQPQHF. The CDR3 DNA is TGTGCCAGCAGTTTACAAACAGGGGGCCATCAGCCCCAGCATTTT.